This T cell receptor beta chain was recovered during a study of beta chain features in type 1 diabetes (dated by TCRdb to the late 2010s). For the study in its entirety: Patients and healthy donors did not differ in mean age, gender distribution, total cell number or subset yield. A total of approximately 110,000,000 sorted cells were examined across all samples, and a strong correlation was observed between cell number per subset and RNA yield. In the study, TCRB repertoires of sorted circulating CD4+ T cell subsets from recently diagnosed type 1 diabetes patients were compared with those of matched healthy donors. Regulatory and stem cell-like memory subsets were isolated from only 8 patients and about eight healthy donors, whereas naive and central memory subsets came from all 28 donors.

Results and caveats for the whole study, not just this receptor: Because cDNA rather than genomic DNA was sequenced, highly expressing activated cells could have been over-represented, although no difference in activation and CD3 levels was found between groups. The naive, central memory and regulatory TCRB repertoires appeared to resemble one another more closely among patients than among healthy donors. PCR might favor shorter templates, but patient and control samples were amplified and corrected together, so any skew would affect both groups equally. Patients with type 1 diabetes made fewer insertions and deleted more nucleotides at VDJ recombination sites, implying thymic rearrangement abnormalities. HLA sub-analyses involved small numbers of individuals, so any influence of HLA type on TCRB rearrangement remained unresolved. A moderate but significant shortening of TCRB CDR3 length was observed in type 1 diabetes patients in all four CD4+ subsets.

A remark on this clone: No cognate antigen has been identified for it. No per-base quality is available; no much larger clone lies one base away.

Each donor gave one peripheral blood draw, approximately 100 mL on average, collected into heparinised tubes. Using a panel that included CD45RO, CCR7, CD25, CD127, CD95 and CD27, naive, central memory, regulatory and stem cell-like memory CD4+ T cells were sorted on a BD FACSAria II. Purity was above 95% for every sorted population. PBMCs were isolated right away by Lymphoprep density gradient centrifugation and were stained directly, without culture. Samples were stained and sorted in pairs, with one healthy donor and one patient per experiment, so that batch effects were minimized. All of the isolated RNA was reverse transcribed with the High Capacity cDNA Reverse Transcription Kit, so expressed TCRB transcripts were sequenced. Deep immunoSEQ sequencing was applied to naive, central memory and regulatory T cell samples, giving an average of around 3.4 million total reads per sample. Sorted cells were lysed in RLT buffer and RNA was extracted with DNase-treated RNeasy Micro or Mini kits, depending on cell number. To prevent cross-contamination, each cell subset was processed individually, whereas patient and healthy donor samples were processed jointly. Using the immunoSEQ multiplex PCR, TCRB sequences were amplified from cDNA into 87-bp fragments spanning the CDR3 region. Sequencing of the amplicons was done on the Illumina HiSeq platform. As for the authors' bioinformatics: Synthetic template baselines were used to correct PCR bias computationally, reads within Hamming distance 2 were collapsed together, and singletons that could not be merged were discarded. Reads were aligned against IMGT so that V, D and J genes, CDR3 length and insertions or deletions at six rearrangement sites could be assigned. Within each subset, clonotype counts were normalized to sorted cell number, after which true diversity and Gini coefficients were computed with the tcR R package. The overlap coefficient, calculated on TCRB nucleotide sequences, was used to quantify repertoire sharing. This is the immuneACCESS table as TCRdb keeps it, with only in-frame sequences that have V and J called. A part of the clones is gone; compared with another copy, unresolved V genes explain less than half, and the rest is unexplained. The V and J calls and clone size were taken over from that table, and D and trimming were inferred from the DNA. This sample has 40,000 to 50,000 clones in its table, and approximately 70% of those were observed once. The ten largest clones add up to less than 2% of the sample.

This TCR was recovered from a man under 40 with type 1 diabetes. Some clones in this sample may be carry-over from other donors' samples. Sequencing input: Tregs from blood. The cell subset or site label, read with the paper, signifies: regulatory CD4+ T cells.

The DNA is as follows: TGCGCCAGCAGCTTTAATACGGCTAGCGGGGGGACTCAGCAGTACTTC. Its translation reads: CASSFNTASGGTQQYF. The rearrangement combines TRBV5-1 with TRBJ2-7; 11 bases in between match TRBD2. At the junction V is shortened by 2 bases and J by 8 bases; bases outside the gene matches: 12. The CDR3 holds 16 amino acids from the cysteine to the phenylalanine. Only the CDR3 DNA stays, 48 bases, in frame from base 1. Via the germline V gene, CDR1 is SGHRS and CDR2 YFSETQ. The variable domain in full, with residues beyond the CDR3 obtained from the reference TRBV5-1 and TRBJ2-7 genes, is KAGVTQTPRYLIKTRGQQVTLSCSPISGHRSVSWYQQTPGQGLQFLFEYFSETQRNKGNFPGRFSGRQFSNSRSEMNVSTLELGDSALYLCASSFNTASGGTQQYFGPGTRLTVT.